This passage covers 20 T cell receptor beta chains from one sample sequenced in a study of T cell clones after liver transplantation. The protocol was immunoSEQ multiplex PCR, while the TCRdb copy is restricted to in-frame clones and leaves out a portion. There are over 55,000 clones in the sample; about 71% occur only once, and approximately 2.6% lies in the top ten. The material sequenced was CD4+ T cells from blood, taken at the approximately 16-month timepoint. The receptors shown here come from a human patient who received a liver transplant. A subset of T cells may come from the graft donor.

The chain links TRBV11-3 to TRBJ2-2; D remains unclear. With 3 bases removed from V and 1 base from J, the gap between germline ends came to 9 bases. The CDR3 is made up of 15 amino acids. Germline assignment: CDR1 SGHNT and CDR2 YENEEA. CDR3 DNA sequence: TGTGCCAGCAGCTTTTATTCTGGGAACACCGGGGAGCTGTTTTTT. Encoded protein: CASSFYSGNTGELFF.

This chain connects TRBV21-1 to TRBJ2-2; TRBD2 reflects the table's D call only, with no check against the DNA. TRBV21-1 is a listed pseudogene. This CDR3 contains 19 residues. The CDR3 region has the DNA TGTGCCAGCAGCAAAGTTGAGGCCTCCGAATGGGGAGACACCGGGGAGCTGTTTTTT. It codes for CASSKVEASEWGDTGELFF.

The chain is built from TRBV7-2 and TRBJ2-5; 13 bases line up with TRBD2. This CDR3 comprises 16 residues. CDR1 is SGHTA and CDR2 is FQGNSA in the germline V gene. Unmatched junction bases numbered 4, after V lost 2 bases and J lost 4 bases. CDR3 sequence reads: CASSLTSGGAGETQYF. DNA of the CDR3: TGTGCCAGCAGCTTAACTAGCGGGGGGGCAGGAGAGACCCAGTACTTC. Based on the CDR3 plus reference TRBV7-2 and TRBJ2-5, the full variable domain is GAGVSQSPSNKVTEKGKDVELRCDPISGHTALYWYRQSLGQGLEFLIYFQGNSAPDKSGLPSDRFSAERTGGSVSTLTIQRTQQEDSAVYLCASSLTSGGAGETQYFGPGTRLLVL.

This chain joins TRBV9 and TRBJ2-2, with a tentative D call TRBD2 (5 bases). From germline, CDR1 is SGDLS and CDR2 YYNGEE. V shed 0 bases and J shed 8 bases, with 14 bases lying between them. There are 15 residues in the CDR3. The CDR3 bases are TGTGCCAGCAGCGTAGGCCTAGCCGGTGTAGGGGAGCTGTTTTTT. Translation: CASSVGLAGVGELFF.

The V and J genes are TRBV7-2 and TRBJ2-5, with no clear D. Germline lookup yields CDR1 SGHTA and CDR2 FQGNSA. Trimming shortened V by 6 bases and J by 5 bases, and 13 bases separated the two germline ends. This CDR3 is 13 amino acids long. CDR3 sequence (DNA): TGTGCCAGCAGTCCCGGGCGTTGGGAGACCCAGTACTTC. Its protein product is CASSPGRWETQYF.

The chain recombines TRBV11-1 with TRBJ1-3; D is perhaps TRBD1 (5 bases). This CDR3 region has 14 residues. The germline CDR1 and CDR2 sequences are SGHAT and FQDESV (reference sequence). The ends were cut back, 3 bases at V and 4 bases at J, with 10 bases in the middle. CDR3 sequence: CASSFGRDGNTIYF. The DNA for the CDR3 is TGTGCCAGCAGCTTCGGACGGGACGGAAACACCATATATTTT.

This chain connects TRBV21-1 to TRBJ2-7; the table's D call, TRBD2, has no DNA check behind it. TRBV21-1 is deemed a pseudogene. This CDR3 is built from 16 residues. In DNA, the CDR3 is TGTGCCAGCAGCCTTTTGACCGAACCAGACTTGTTGGAGCAGTACGTC. This gives the protein CASSLLTEPDLLEQYV.

The chain carries TRBV6-5 and TRBJ2-4; 10 bases fit TRBD1. V trimming: 0 bases; J trimming: 8 bases; junction bases outside the gene matches: 7. Germline V CDR1 and CDR2: MNHEY, SVGAGI. This CDR3 contains 16 residues. The DNA of the CDR3 is TGTGCCAGCAGTTACTCGAGAGACAGGGGGCGTGACATTCAGTACTTC. This translates into CASSYSRDRGRDIQYF.

The DNA for the CDR3 is TGTGCCAGCAGCCGAGGGGACAGGGGGATCACCGGGGAGCTGTTTTTT. It encodes CASSRGDRGITGELFF. The chain carries TRBV5-8 and TRBJ2-2; 11 bases agree with TRBD1. J gave up 4 bases and V 4 bases, and 6 bases lay outside the gene matches. Germline values: CDR1 SGHTS, CDR2 YDEGEE. The CDR3 has 16 residues.

The chain carries TRBV6-1 and TRBJ1-6, with D hard to call. This CDR3 has 18 amino acids. V was pared by 1 base and J by 5 bases, with 18 bases between. Germline-derived CDR1 and CDR2 are MNHNS and SASEGT. CDR3 protein: CASSEVSWGSGNNSPLHF. The CDR3 bases are TGTGCCAGCAGTGAAGTCAGCTGGGGATCCGGTAATAATTCACCCCTCCACTTT.

The chain is built from TRBV5-4 and TRBJ2-7, with 11 nucleotides matching TRBD2. The ends lost 0 bases at V and 3 bases at J; junction bases unmatched: 5. The CDR3 loop spans 16 amino acids. Germline V gene data show CDR1 as SGHNT and CDR2 as YYREEE (reference sequence). The CDR3 DNA reads as TGTGCCAGCAGCTTGGCAGCTAGCGGGGGGATCTACGAGCAGTACTTC. Its protein product is CASSLAASGGIYEQYF.

J is TRBJ1-3 and V is TRBV29-1; D possibly corresponds to TRBD1 (5 bases). V shed 2 bases and J shed 4 bases, with 15 bases lying between them. In germline, CDR1 is SQVTM, CDR2 ANQGSEA. This CDR3 is 15 amino acids long. The CDR3 region is CSVEPPEGRGNTIYF. The CDR3 nucleotides are TGCAGCGTTGAACCCCCCGAGGGGCGAGGAAACACCATATATTTT.

V and J are TRBV27 and TRBJ2-2; D gene ambiguous. The CDR3 runs 13 residues. Deletions cut 5 bases from V and 1 base from J, with 5 bases between. Germline V gene data show CDR1 as MNHEY and CDR2 as SMNVEV (reference sequence). Here the CDR3 DNA reads TGTGCCAGCAGTGGAAGGAACACCGGGGAGCTGTTTTTT. Translation gives CASSGRNTGELFF.

The rearrangement links TRBV30 to TRBJ2-1; D gene uncertain. This CDR3 has 12 amino acids. V gave up 0 bases and J gave up 13 bases, with 13 bases separating them. Germline lookup yields CDR1 GTSNPN and CDR2 SVGIG (reference sequence). For the CDR3, the DNA is TGTGCCTGGAGTGTACAGACATCTTACCAGTTCTTC. Translated, it gives CAWSVQTSYQFF.

The chain links TRBV6-5 to TRBJ1-5, with a possible D match to TRBD1 (6 bases). The CDR3 has 16 amino acids. V lost 5 bases to trimming and J lost 7 bases, with 21 bases between them. Germline CDR1 is MNHEY and CDR2 is SVGAGI. CDR3 in DNA: TGTGCCAGCAGTAACTATGGGCGGGGGGCTAAGCAGCCCCAGCATTTT. Amino acid sequence: CASSNYGRGAKQPQHF.

This clone was detected only once. The V and J genes are TRBV7-6 and TRBJ2-1; 9 bases match TRBD2. V shed 1 base and J 10 bases; nucleotides not matched to a gene: 11. Per the germline V gene, CDR1 is SGHVS and CDR2 is FNYEAQ. The CDR3 has 16 residues. CDR3 sequence (DNA): TGTGCCAGCAGCTTAGAGCTAGCGGGAACATTCGGAGAGCAGTTCTTC. This gives the protein CASSLELAGTFGEQFF.

V is TRBV28 and J is TRBJ1-2; D unresolved. Germline CDR1 and CDR2: MDHEN and SYDVKM. The CDR3 covers 11 residues. V gave up 10 bases and J gave up 0 bases, with 6 bases separating them. In DNA, the CDR3 is TGTGCCACCGAAGCTAACTATGGCTACACCTTC. As protein: CATEANYGYTF.

This clone occurred once. The gene calls are TRBV5-4 and TRBJ2-5; TRBD2 agrees at 9 bases. The CDR3 spans 18 residues. Germline V gives CDR1 SGHNT, CDR2 YYREEE (reference sequence). The ends lost 2 bases at V and 1 base at J; junction bases unmatched: 12. As DNA, the CDR3 is TGTGCCAGCAGCTTAATTGGGGGAGCGGGAGGACCCCAAGAGACCCAGTACTTC. Its protein is CASSLIGGAGGPQETQYF.

The J gene is TRBJ1-5, the V gene TRBV6-6; D is possibly TRBD1 (5 bases). The CDR3 totals 16 residues. Trimming left V 6 bases short and J 0 bases short, with 15 bases between. CDR1 is MNHNY, CDR2 SVGAGI, per germline (reference sequence). The CDR3 sequence: CASRLNQGYSNQPQHF. The CDR3 bases are TGTGCCAGCAGACTTAATCAGGGTTATAGCAATCAGCCCCAGCATTTT.

The chain is built from TRBV6-1 and TRBJ1-5; D is perhaps TRBD1 (5 bases). Between the trimmed V and J ends, which lost 3 bases and 7 bases, there was a span of 13 bases. Germline V gene data show CDR1 as MNHNS and CDR2 as SASEGT. The CDR3 extends over 14 amino acids. This chain's CDR3 is CASSDNWGRQPQHF. The CDR3 bases are TGTGCCAGCAGTGATAATTGGGGGAGGCAGCCCCAGCATTTT.